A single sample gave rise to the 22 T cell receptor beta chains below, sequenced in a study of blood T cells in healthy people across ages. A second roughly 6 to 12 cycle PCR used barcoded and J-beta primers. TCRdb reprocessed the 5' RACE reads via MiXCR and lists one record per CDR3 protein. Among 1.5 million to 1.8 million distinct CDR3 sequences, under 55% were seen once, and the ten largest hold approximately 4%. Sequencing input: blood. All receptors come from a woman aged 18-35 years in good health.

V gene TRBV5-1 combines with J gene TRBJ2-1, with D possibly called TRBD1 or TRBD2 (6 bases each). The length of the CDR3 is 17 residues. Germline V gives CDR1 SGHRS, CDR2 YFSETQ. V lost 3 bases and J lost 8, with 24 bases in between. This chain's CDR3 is CASSSGWRGSFGDEQFF. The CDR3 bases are TGCGCCAGCAGCTCAGGTTGGAGGGGGTCCTTCGGCGATGAGCAGTTCTTC.

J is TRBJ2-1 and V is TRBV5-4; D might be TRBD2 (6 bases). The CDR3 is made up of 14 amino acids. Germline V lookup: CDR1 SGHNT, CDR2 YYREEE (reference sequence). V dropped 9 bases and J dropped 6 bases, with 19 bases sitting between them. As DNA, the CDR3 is TGTGCCAACCACGGGACGGGGGACCTCAATGAGCAGTTCTTC. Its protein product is CANHGTGDLNEQFF.

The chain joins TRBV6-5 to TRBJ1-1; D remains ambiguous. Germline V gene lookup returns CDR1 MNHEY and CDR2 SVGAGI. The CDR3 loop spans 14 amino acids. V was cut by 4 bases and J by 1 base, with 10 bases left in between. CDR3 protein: CASSSQPTNTEAFF. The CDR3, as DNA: TGTGCCAGCAGTTCCCAACCCACGAACACTGAAGCTTTCTTT.

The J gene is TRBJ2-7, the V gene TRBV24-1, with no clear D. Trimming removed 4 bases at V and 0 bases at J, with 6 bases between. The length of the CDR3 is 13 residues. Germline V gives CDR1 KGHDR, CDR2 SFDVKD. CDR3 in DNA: TGTGCCACCAGTGACGCAGCCTCCTACGAGCAGTACTTC. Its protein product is CATSDAASYEQYF.

The chain's CDR3 is CASSLGVGGEKLFF. The DNA for the CDR3 is TGTGCCAGCAGCTTAGGGGTGGGGGGTGAAAAACTGTTTTTT. This chain connects TRBV7-8 to TRBJ1-4, with D possibly TRBD1 on 5 matching bases. Germline CDR1 and CDR2: SGHVS and FQNEAQ. The CDR3 has 14 residues. The V and J ends lost 1 base and 7 bases respectively, with 10 bases between them.

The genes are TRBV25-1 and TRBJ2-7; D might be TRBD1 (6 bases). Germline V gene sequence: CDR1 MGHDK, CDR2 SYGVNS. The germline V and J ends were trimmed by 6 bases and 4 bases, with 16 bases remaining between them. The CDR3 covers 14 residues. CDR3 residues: CASSGTTDGYEQYF. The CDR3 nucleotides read TGTGCCAGCAGCGGGACAACGGACGGATACGAGCAGTACTTC.

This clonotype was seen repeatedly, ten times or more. CDR3 in amino acids: CASSQGANTEAFF. The CDR3 nucleotides are TGCGCCAGCAGCCAAGGGGCGAACACTGAAGCTTTCTTT. The V call is TRBV4-1, the J call TRBJ1-1; D is ambiguous. Germline CDR1 is MGHRA and CDR2 is YSYEKL. The length of the CDR3 is 13 residues. V lost 1 base and J 1 base, leaving 4 bases between the germline ends.

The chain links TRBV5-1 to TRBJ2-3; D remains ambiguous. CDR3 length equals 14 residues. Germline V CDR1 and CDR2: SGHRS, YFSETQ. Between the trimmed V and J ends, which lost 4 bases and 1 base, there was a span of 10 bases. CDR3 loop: CASSPFLRTDTQYF. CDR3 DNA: TGCGCCAGCAGCCCTTTTCTCCGCACAGATACGCAGTATTTT.

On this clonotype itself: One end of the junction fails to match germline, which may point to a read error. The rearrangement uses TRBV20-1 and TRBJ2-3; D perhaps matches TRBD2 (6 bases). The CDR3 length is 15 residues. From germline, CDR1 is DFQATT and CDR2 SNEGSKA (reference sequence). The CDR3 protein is CSADKPGEWPDTRYF. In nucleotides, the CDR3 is TGCAGTGCTGATAAGCCGGGGGAATGGCCAGATACGCGGTATTTT.

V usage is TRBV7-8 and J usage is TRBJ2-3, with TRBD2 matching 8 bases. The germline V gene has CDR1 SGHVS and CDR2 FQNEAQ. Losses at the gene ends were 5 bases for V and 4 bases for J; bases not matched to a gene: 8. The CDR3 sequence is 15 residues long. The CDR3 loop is CASSPFGTSADTQYF. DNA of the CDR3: TGTGCCAGCAGCCCTTTCGGGACTAGTGCAGATACGCAGTATTTT.

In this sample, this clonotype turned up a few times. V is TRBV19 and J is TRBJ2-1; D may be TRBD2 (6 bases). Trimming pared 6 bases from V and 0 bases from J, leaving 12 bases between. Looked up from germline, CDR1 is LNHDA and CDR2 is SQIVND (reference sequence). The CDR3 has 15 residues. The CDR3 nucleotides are TGTGCCAGTAGCTTAGCGGAGTTCTCCTACAATGAGCAGTTCTTC. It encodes CASSLAEFSYNEQFF.

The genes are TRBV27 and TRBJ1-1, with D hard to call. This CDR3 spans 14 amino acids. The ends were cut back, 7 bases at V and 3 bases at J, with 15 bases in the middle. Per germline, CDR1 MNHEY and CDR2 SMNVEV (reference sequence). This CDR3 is CASTDPVADTEAFF. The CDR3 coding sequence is TGTGCCAGCACCGACCCCGTGGCGGACACTGAAGCTTTCTTT.

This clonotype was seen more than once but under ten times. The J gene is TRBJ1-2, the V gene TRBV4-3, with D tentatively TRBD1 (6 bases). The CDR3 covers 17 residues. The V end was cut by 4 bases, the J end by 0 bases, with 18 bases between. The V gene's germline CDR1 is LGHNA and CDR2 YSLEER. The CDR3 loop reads CASSRLGAGASNYGYTF. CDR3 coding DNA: TGCGCCAGCAGCCGTCTCGGGGCGGGGGCGTCTAACTATGGCTACACCTTC.

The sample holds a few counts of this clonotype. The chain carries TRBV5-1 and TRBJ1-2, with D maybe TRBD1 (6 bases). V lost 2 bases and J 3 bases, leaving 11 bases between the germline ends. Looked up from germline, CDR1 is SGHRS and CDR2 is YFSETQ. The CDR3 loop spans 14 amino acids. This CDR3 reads CASSLSGADYGYTF. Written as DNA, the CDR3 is TGCGCCAGCAGCTTATCAGGGGCGGACTATGGCTACACCTTC.

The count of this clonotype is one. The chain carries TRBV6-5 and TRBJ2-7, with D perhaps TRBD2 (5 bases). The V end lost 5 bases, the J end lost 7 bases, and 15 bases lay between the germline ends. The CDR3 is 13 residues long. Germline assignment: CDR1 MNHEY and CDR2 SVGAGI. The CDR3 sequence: CASSDLSGNEQYF. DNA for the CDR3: TGTGCCAGCAGTGACCTGAGCGGAAATGAGCAGTACTTC.

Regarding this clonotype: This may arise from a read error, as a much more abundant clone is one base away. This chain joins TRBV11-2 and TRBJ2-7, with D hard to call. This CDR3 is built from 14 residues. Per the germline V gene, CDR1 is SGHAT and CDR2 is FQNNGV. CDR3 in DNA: TGTGCCAGCAGCTTATGGTCCGATGCCTACGGGCAGTACTTC. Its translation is CASSLWSDAYGQYF.

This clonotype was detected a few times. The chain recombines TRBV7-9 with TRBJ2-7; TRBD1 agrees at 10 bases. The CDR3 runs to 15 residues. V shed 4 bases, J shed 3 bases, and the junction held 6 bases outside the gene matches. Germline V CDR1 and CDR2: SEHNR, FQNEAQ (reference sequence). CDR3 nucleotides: TGTGCCAGCAGCTCCCTGGGACAGGGGTTCTACGAGCAGTACTTC. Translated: CASSSLGQGFYEQYF.

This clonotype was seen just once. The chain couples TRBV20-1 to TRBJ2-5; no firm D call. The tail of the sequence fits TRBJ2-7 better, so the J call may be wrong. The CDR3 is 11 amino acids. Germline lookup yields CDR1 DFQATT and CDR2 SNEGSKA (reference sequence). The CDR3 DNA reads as TGCAGTGCCAACTTAGCCTACGAGCAGTACTTC. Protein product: CSANLAYEQYF.

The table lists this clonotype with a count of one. Written as DNA, the CDR3 is TGTGCCAGCAGCTATCAGGGGGTAGGCTACGAGCAGTACTTC. Its translation: CASSYQGVGYEQYF. The genes are TRBV7-2 and TRBJ2-7; 7 bases match TRBD1. The CDR3 is 14 amino acids. Germline assignment: CDR1 SGHTA and CDR2 FQGNSA. The V and J ends lost 4 bases and 3 bases, in that order; junction bases with no gene match: 6.

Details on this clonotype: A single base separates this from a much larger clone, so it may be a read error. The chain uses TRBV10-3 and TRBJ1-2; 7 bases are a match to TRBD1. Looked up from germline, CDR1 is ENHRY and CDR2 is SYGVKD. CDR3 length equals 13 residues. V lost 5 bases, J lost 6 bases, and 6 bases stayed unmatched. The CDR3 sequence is CAISRQGGDGYTF. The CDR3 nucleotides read TGTGCCATCAGTAGACAGGGAGGTGATGGCTACACCTTC.

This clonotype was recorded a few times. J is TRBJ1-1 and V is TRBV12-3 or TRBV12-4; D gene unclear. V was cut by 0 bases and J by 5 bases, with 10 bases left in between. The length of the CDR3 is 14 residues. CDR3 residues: CASSLAQAGTEAFF. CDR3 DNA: TGTGCCAGCAGTTTAGCCCAGGCCGGAACTGAAGCTTTCTTT.

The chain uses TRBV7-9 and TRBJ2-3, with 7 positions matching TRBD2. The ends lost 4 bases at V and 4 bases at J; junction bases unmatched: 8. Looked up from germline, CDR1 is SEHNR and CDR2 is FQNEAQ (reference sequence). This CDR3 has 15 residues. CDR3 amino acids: CASSSPGGGADTQYF. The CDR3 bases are TGTGCCAGCAGCTCCCCAGGCGGGGGAGCAGATACGCAGTATTTT.